Described below is a single T cell receptor (beta chain) sequence and its context. The source of the sample is a study of shared clonotypes between healthy human individuals. Overall study context: Each donor's CD8 memory used one plate, CD8 naive two, each CD4 subset three.

In the naive CD8 group, cells lacked CD45RO and were positively selected for CCR7, so terminally differentiated effector memory CD45RA+ cells were left out. Sequenced by immunoSEQ multiplex PCR; TCRdb stores in-frame clones only, minus some. The sample yields around 2.1 million clones, approximately 94% seen once. The V gene's germline CDR1 is SEHNR and CDR2 FQNEAQ (reference sequence). The CDR3 is 13 residues long. Trimming cost V 9 bases and J 0 bases, with 12 bases left between them. Sequencing used naive CD8+ T cells from PBMCs. The chain joins TRBV7-9 to TRBJ2-7; weak D call: TRBD1 (6 bases). The clonotype originates from a man younger than 35 in good health. Some clones in this sample may be carry-over from other donors' samples. Here the CDR3 reads CASQQGSSYEQYF. Here the CDR3 DNA reads TGTGCCAGTCAACAGGGATCCTCCTACGAGCAGTACTTC. Variable domain in full (rest from reference TRBV7-9 and TRBJ2-7): DTGVSQNPRHKITKRGQNVTFRCDPISEHNRLYWYRQTLGQGPEFLTYFQNEAQLEKSRLLSDRFSAERPKGSFSTLEIQRTEQGDSAMYLCASQQGSSYEQYFGPGTRLTVT.